This T cell receptor (beta chain) was found in a study of long-term antiretroviral therapy in people with HIV. Researchers ran immunoSEQ v3.0 at survey level. Generated by immunoSEQ multiplex PCR, the TCRdb table keeps only in-frame clones and is missing some. The sample has over 25,000 clones, around 80% seen once. The CDR3 length is 13 residues. Trimming pared 0 bases from V and 3 bases from J, leaving 5 bases between. Germline lookup yields CDR1 MNHEY and CDR2 SMNVEV (reference sequence). As to this clone: Antigen: not known.

Whole-study findings and limits: Repertoires looked antigen-experienced, with only a slight naive shift after ART. Blood dates from about 2003 to 2018, possibly under older ART regimens. An increase in diversity followed ART, yet levels stayed below transplant donor controls. At every time point, clones expanded before ART dominated the repertoire.

The source of this sequence is a man younger than 35 with HIV. The material was unsorted PBMCs, obtained 1.5 years before starting antiretroviral therapy. The chain combines TRBV27 with TRBJ1-2; D call uncertain. The CDR3 DNA sequence: TGTGCCAGCAGTTTATCGGGGTACTATGGCTACACCTTC. Protein sequence: CASSLSGYYGYTF.